The 14 T cell receptor beta chains below come from one sample, sequenced in a study of T-cell memory formation after mild COVID-19. TCRdb re-called the 5' RACE reads with MiXCR, one entry per CDR3 protein. The table has 550,000 to 700,000 distinct CDR3 sequences, approximately 15% seen once. Sequencing was carried out using PBMCs or a T cell subset sorted from them (not recorded which). The receptors derive from an adult woman who had mild COVID-19 (a few samples of this study predate the infection). Cell type and time point are not known.

On this clonotype itself: This may be a read error, as it is one base from a much larger clone. This chain joins TRBV7-9 and TRBJ1-5; D uncertain. V was pared by 3 bases and J by 5 bases, with 5 bases between. The CDR3 has 12 residues. The germline V gene encodes CDR1 SEHNR and CDR2 FQNEAQ (reference sequence). CDR3 DNA sequence: TGTGCCAGCAGCTTTGGGGATCAGCCCCAGCATTTT. Translating it yields CASSFGDQPQHF.

The rearrangement joins TRBV4-3 to TRBJ2-1, with D maybe TRBD2 (6 bases). V was pared by 2 bases and J by 2 bases, with 10 bases between. Germline values: CDR1 LGHNA, CDR2 YSLEER. There are 15 residues in the CDR3. CDR3 coding DNA: TGCGCCAGCAGCCAAATCGGGGGACCCTACAATGAGCAGTTCTTC. It is translated as CASSQIGGPYNEQFF.

Only a few counts were recorded for this clonotype. This chain connects TRBV6-5 to TRBJ2-1; 14 nucleotides align to TRBD2. Germline CDR1 is MNHEY and CDR2 is SVGAGI. After removal of 0 bases from V and 4 bases from J, the junction contained 8 bases not matched to a gene. There are 19 residues in the CDR3. For the CDR3, the DNA is TGTGCCAGCAGTTACTCCGAGACTAGCGGGGGGGCCTTTTACAATGAGCAGTTCTTC. This gives the protein CASSYSETSGGAFYNEQFF.

J is TRBJ1-2 and V is TRBV7-9; the D is unclear. CDR1 and CDR2 (germline): SEHNR, FQNEAQ (reference sequence). The CDR3 spans 13 residues. V dropped 5 bases and J dropped 8 bases, with 15 bases sitting between them. This chain's CDR3 is CASSPGSFRGYTF. The CDR3, as DNA: TGTGCCAGCAGCCCGGGCTCATTTAGAGGCTACACCTTC.

This chain links TRBV9 with TRBJ1-5; the match to TRBD1 covers 8 bases. Trimming removed 2 bases from V and 6 bases from J; junction bases left unmatched: 7. The germline CDR1 and CDR2 sequences are SGDLS and YYNGEE. The CDR3 runs to 15 residues. The CDR3 DNA is TGTGCCAGCAGCGTTGGACAGGGTTTCAGTCAGCCCCAGCATTTT. Translating gives CASSVGQGFSQPQHF. Variable domain in full (rest from reference TRBV9 and TRBJ1-5): DSGVTQTPKHLITATGQRVTLRCSPRSGDLSVYWYQQSLDQGLQFLIQYYNGEERAKGNILERFSAQQFPDLHSELNLSSLELGDSALYFCASSVGQGFSQPQHFGDGTRLSIL.

This clonotype came up a few times. The chain has TRBV4-1 and TRBJ2-1; D perhaps matches TRBD2 (6 bases). Germline values: CDR1 MGHRA, CDR2 YSYEKL. The CDR3 totals 17 residues. V was shortened by 4 bases and J by 0 bases, with 16 bases between the two germline ends. CDR3 residues: CASSRFYRDSSYNEQFF. CDR3 bases: TGCGCCAGCAGCCGCTTCTACCGGGACTCCTCCTACAATGAGCAGTTCTTC.

The sample holds a few counts of this clonotype. V is TRBV7-9 and J is TRBJ2-5; a possible D gene is TRBD2 (6 bases). Germline CDR1 and CDR2: SEHNR and FQNEAQ (reference sequence). The CDR3 is made up of 14 amino acids. V shed 4 bases and J shed 3 bases, with 12 bases lying between them. CDR3 in amino acids: CASSWRGSEETQYF. The CDR3 DNA reads as TGTGCCAGCAGCTGGCGGGGATCCGAAGAGACCCAGTACTTC.

The sample holds many counts of this clonotype. The V call is TRBV12-3 or TRBV12-4, the J call TRBJ2-4; a weak D match, TRBD1 (5 bases). CDR3 length: 16 residues. V was shortened by 6 bases and J by 1 base, with 16 bases between the two germline ends. The CDR3 protein is CASSPTISGAKNIQYF. CDR3 in DNA: TGTGCCAGCAGCCCAACCATCTCAGGGGCCAAAAACATTCAGTACTTC.

This clonotype was observed at least ten times. The gene calls are TRBV14 and TRBJ2-7, with D uncertain. The CDR3 is 12 amino acids. Trimming shortened V by 3 bases and J by 0 bases, and 3 bases separated the two germline ends. Germline loops: CDR1 SGHDN, CDR2 FVKESK. The CDR3 reads CASSHSSYEQYV. The CDR3 nucleotides are TGTGCCAGCAGCCATAGCTCCTACGAGCAGTACGTC.

This clonotype was observed a few times. The chain joins TRBV7-2 to TRBJ2-7, with 11 bases fitting TRBD1. The CDR3 has 16 residues. Trimming at V came to 2 bases and at J to 4 bases, leaving 7 bases not matched to a gene. The germline V gene has CDR1 SGHTA and CDR2 FQGNSA. CDR3 DNA: TGTGCCAGCAGCTTACCCGGACAGGGGGCCCCTTACGAGCAGTACTTC. Translation: CASSLPGQGAPYEQYF.

This clonotype was counted only a few times. The chain recombines TRBV5-1 with TRBJ2-2; maybe TRBD1 (5 bases). The CDR3 is 15 amino acids. CDR1 and CDR2 from the germline V gene are SGHRS and YFSETQ. V was shortened by 0 bases and J by 3 bases, with 9 bases between the two germline ends. The DNA for the CDR3 is TGCGCCAGCAGCTTGGCCTGGGGCTACACCGGGGAGCTGTTTTTT. Translation gives CASSLAWGYTGELFF. Filled out from reference TRBV5-1 and TRBJ2-2, the complete variable domain reads KAGVTQTPRYLIKTRGQQVTLSCSPISGHRSVSWYQQTPGQGLQFLFEYFSETQRNKGNFPGRFSGRQFSNSRSEMNVSTLELGDSALYLCASSLAWGYTGELFFGEGSRLTVL.

The rearrangement uses TRBV5-1 and TRBJ1-6, with D possibly matching TRBD1 (5 bases). Trimming left V 0 bases short and J 7 bases short, with 11 bases between. CDR3 size: 15 residues. Germline V gene lookup returns CDR1 SGHRS and CDR2 YFSETQ. CDR3 residues: CASSLASRDNSPLHF. The CDR3 DNA reads TGCGCCAGCAGCTTGGCAAGCCGGGACAATTCACCCCTCCACTTT.

This clonotype was seen only a few times. The chain recombines TRBV7-8 with TRBJ2-4, with TRBD2 identical over 11 bases. The CDR3 spans 16 residues. Germline CDR1 reads SGHVS; CDR2 reads FQNEAQ. Trimming took 3 bases from V and 0 from J; bases not matched to a gene: 1. CDR3 coding DNA: TGTGCCAGCAGCTTGACTAGCGGGAAAGCCAAAAACATTCAGTACTTC. It encodes CASSLTSGKAKNIQYF.

This clonotype was detected only a few times. V and J are TRBV24-1 and TRBJ2-2; weak D call: TRBD2 (5 bases). The CDR3 contains 14 residues. Germline V CDR1 and CDR2: KGHDR, SFDVKD. V lost 1 base and J 7 bases, leaving 9 bases between the germline ends. The CDR3 sequence is CATSDFRGLGELFF. In DNA form, the CDR3 reads TGTGCCACCAGTGATTTTCGAGGGCTCGGGGAGCTGTTTTTT.